The sequence of this T cell receptor beta chain was determined in a study of shared clonotypes between healthy human individuals. Findings and caveats of the study: Represented diversity (both genetic and exposure-history) was limited by the small number of donors.

The V and J ends lost 2 bases and 5 bases respectively, with 9 bases between them. The V gene's germline CDR1 is SGHVS and CDR2 FNYEAQ. The CDR3 extends over 13 amino acids. Note on this clone: Antigen unknown.

The genomic DNA of each subset was split evenly across several immunoSEQ plates. Loaded into unsorted PBMC replicate PCRs was roughly 310 ng DNA, roughly 31,000 T cell genomes. Unsorted PBMC DNA was run through sequencing on ten immunoSEQ deep assay plates. Sequenced by immunoSEQ multiplex PCR; TCRdb stores in-frame clones only, minus some. The table includes some 490,000 clones, approximately 80% detected once. The chain couples TRBV7-6 to TRBJ2-5; no firm D call. The sequence was collected from a woman in her 40s in good health. Some clones in this sample may be carry-over from other donors' samples. Sequenced material: PBMCs. The DNA for the CDR3 is TGTGCCAGCAGCTTAAGGCAAGTGGAGACCCAGTACTTC. Protein sequence: CASSLRQVETQYF.